These 17 T cell receptor beta chains originate from one sample sequenced in a study of metastatic and nonmetastatic thyroid tumors. TCRdb re-called clones via MiXCR from the PCR reads. The sample holds some 29,000 clones, roughly 4% seen once. No treatment had been given to any patient before thyroid surgery. The sequencing input was blood. These receptors were obtained from a male donor with papillary thyroid cancer or a benign thyroid nodule (not recorded which). Some clones in this sample may be carry-over from other donors' samples.

This clone has at least ten counts. This may stem from a read error, because a much larger clone lies one nucleotide away. The sample carries other DNA sequences with the same CDR3. The V and J genes are TRBV5-1 and TRBJ2-3, with TRBD2 matching 7 bases. CDR1 is SGHRS and CDR2 is YFSETQ in the germline V gene. After removal of 5 bases from V and 6 bases from J, the junction contained 9 bases not matched to a gene. CDR3 size: 14 residues. The DNA for the CDR3 is TGCGCCAGCAGTGGGGGAGGGGCCACTGATACGCAGTATTTT. Protein sequence: CASSGGGATDTQYF.

The V and J genes are TRBV2 and TRBJ2-5, with D uncertain. Trimming took 7 bases from V and 5 from J, leaving 14 bases between them. Germline CDR1 is SNHLY and CDR2 is FYNNEI. CDR3 length: 13 amino acids. Written as DNA, the CDR3 is TGTGCCAGCATCATAGCAGTAGGGGAGACCCAGTACTTC. Its protein is CASIIAVGETQYF.

There are many counts of this clone. The V gene is TRBV10-1, the J gene TRBJ2-1; 7 nucleotides align to TRBD1. The CDR3 loop spans 9 amino acids. Germline V lookup: CDR1 WNHNN, CDR2 SYGVQD (reference sequence). V dropped 9 bases and J dropped 10; count of bases not matched to a gene: 0. The CDR3 bases are TGCGCCAGGGACAGGGAGCAGTTCTTC. Protein product: CARDREQFF.

The chain couples TRBV12-3 or TRBV12-4 to TRBJ2-1; TRBD2 might be the D (6 bases). The CDR3 totals 15 residues. V was cut by 7 bases and J by 10 bases, with 23 bases left in between. CDR3 amino acids: CASTKSEGSCKEQFF. In nucleotides, the CDR3 is TGTGCCAGCACGAAGTCGGAGGGATCTTGCAAGGAGCAGTTCTTC.

The table lists this clone with many counts. It may be a read error: a sequence one base away is much more abundant. In the same sample, other DNA sequences code for this CDR3. The chain joins TRBV28 to TRBJ2-1, with 8 bases aligning to TRBD2. Germline V CDR1 and CDR2: MDHEN, SYDVKM. The CDR3 consists of 14 residues. The CDR3 DNA reads as TGTGCCAGTAGTTTAAGCGGGAGAGGGAATGAGCAGTTCTTC. Protein sequence: CASSLSGRGNEQFF.

The chain has TRBV20-1 and TRBJ2-7; the D is unclear. This CDR3 is 13 amino acids long. The germline V gene has CDR1 DFQATT and CDR2 SNEGSKA (reference sequence). V was clipped by 5 bases and J by 0 bases, with 11 bases between them. The CDR3 DNA reads as TGCAGTGCTCGTGACTGGGTCTCCTACGAGCAGTACTTC. Translation: CSARDWVSYEQYF.

The J gene is TRBJ1-3, the V gene TRBV12-3 or TRBV12-4; D call uncertain. The CDR3 extends over 15 amino acids. Deletions cut 6 bases from V and 2 bases from J, with 14 bases between. This CDR3 reads CASSPGGQAGNTIYF. CDR3 DNA sequence: TGTGCCAGCAGCCCTGGAGGGCAAGCTGGAAACACCATATATTTT.

The chain couples TRBV18 to TRBJ1-4; D might be TRBD1 (6 bases). The CDR3 consists of 13 residues. Germline values: CDR1 KGHSH, CDR2 LQKENI. The V end was cut by 4 bases, the J end by 8 bases, with 11 bases between. In DNA form, the CDR3 reads TGTGCCAGCTCACTCGGGGGGCAGGAAAAACTGTTTTTT. Amino acids: CASSLGGQEKLFF.

This clone showed up many times. The chain is built from TRBV2 and TRBJ2-1; D uncertain. The germline V gene has CDR1 SNHLY and CDR2 FYNNEI. This CDR3 spans 13 amino acids. Trimming cost V 2 bases and J 8 bases, with 10 bases left between them. The DNA of the CDR3 is TGTGCCAGCAGTGAACTCGAATCCTATGAGCAGTTCTTC. Its translation: CASSELESYEQFF.

As for this clone: The sample holds other DNA sequences that translate to the same CDR3. The rearrangement links TRBV12-3 or TRBV12-4 to TRBJ2-7, with TRBD1 matching over 9 bases. J lost 6 bases, V lost 2 bases, and 14 bases had no gene match. The CDR3 runs 17 residues. The CDR3 DNA reads as TGTGCCAGCAGTTTACGTGTTTTGGGACAGGGAAAGGGCGAGCAGTACTTC. Translated: CASSLRVLGQGKGEQYF.

This clone was observed a handful of times. V and J are TRBV2 and TRBJ2-7; D gene uncertain. The CDR3 contains 14 residues. The germline CDR1 and CDR2 sequences are SNHLY and FYNNEI. V was cut by 5 bases and J by 6 bases, with 17 bases left in between. CDR3 in amino acids: CASSSPAPGPEQYF. CDR3 coding DNA: TGTGCCAGCAGTTCCCCAGCTCCTGGCCCCGAGCAGTACTTC.

This clone has ten or more counts. J is TRBJ1-5 and V is TRBV28; possible D gene TRBD1, 6 bases. Trimming cost V 6 bases and J 7 bases, with 22 bases left between them. CDR1 and CDR2 (germline): MDHEN, SYDVKM. The CDR3 is 16 amino acids. The CDR3 protein is CASSLPQGRMRQPQHF. CDR3 DNA sequence: TGTGCCAGCAGCCTGCCCCAGGGGAGGATGAGGCAGCCCCAGCATTTT.

By frequency in the sample, this clone is medium-sized. The rearrangement links TRBV6-1 to TRBJ2-3, with TRBD1 identical over 11 bases. The V segment lost 3 bases and the J segment 4 bases; nucleotides outside the gene matches: 0. Germline CDR1 and CDR2: MNHNS and SASEGT. The CDR3 is 14 residues long. CDR3 amino acids: CASSEGQGADTQYF. The CDR3 DNA follows: TGTGCCAGCAGTGAGGGACAGGGGGCAGATACGCAGTATTTT.

In its sample, this clone was seen many times. The genes are TRBV2 and TRBJ2-5; D may be TRBD1 (6 bases). CDR1 and CDR2 from the germline V gene are SNHLY and FYNNEI. This CDR3 spans 15 amino acids. Trimming left V 8 bases short and J 3 bases short, with 19 bases between. The CDR3 spells CASRKKYREEETQYF. The CDR3, as DNA: TGTGCCAGCCGGAAAAAGTACAGGGAAGAAGAGACCCAGTACTTC.

Sample share makes this clone medium-sized (0.01 to 0.1%). CDR3 nucleotide sequence: TGTGCCAGCAGCGTCGTCGGGACAGCTTCCTACGAGCAGTACTTC. This encodes CASSVVGTASYEQYF. The chain recombines TRBV6-1 with TRBJ2-7; 7 nucleotides align to TRBD1. CDR1 is MNHNS and CDR2 is SASEGT in the germline V gene. CDR3 length: 15 amino acids. Trimming at V came to 6 bases and at J to 1 base, leaving 9 bases not matched to a gene.

This chain joins TRBV10-3 and TRBJ2-1, with a weak D call TRBD1 (6 bases). The germline V gene encodes CDR1 ENHRY and CDR2 SYGVKD. The CDR3 is 12 amino acids. V shed 0 bases and J shed 10 bases, with 7 bases lying between them. The CDR3, as DNA: TGTGCCATCAGTGAGTCAGGACAGGAGCAGTTCTTC. It codes for CAISESGQEQFF.

This clone was recorded many times. The V call is TRBV12-3 or TRBV12-4, the J call TRBJ2-5; D is unresolved. V lost 3 bases and J lost 1, with 6 bases in between. The CDR3 consists of 13 residues. The CDR3 protein is CASSFSGQETQYF. The CDR3, as DNA: TGTGCCAGCAGTTTTTCCGGCCAAGAGACCCAGTACTTC.